This entry concerns a single T cell receptor beta chain. Trimming removed 6 bases from V and 1 base from J; junction bases left unmatched: 2. The CDR3 runs 14 residues. This record belongs to a study of patients and donors after allogeneic stem cell transplantation. TCRdb called the RT-PCR reads again in MiXCR, with one record for every CDR3 protein. The sample has approximately 150,000 distinct CDR3 sequences, nearly 25% seen once. The V and J genes are TRBV12-3 or TRBV12-4 and TRBJ2-2; 7 bases agree with TRBD1. Sequenced input: blood, either unsorted or a sorted T cell fraction (not recorded which). The sequence derives from a human donor who was either an allogeneic HSCT recipient or a stem cell or donor lymphocyte infusion donor (not recorded which). It is not recorded whose cells these are; they may come from a transplant donor. The CDR3 reads CASRRTGNTGELFF. CDR3 coding DNA: TGTGCCAGCAGGAGGACAGGGAACACCGGGGAGCTGTTTTTT.